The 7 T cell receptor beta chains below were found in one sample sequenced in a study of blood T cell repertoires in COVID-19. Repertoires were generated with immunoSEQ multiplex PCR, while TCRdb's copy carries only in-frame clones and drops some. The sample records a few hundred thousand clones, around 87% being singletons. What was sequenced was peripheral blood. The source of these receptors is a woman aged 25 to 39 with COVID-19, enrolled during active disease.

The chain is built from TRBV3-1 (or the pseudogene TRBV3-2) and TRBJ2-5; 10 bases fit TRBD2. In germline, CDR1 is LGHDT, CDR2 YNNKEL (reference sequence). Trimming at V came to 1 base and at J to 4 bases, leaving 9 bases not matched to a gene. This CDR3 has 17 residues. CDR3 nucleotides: TGTGCCAGCAGCCAAGGCGGGCTAGCGGGAGATCGAGAGACCCAGTACTTC. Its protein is CASSQGGLAGDRETQYF.

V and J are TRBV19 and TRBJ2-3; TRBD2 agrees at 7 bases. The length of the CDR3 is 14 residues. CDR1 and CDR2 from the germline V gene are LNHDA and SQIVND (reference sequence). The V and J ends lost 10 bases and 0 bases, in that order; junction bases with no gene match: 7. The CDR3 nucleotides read TGTGCCATCTCTAGCGGAGGAAGCACAGATACGCAGTATTTT. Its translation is CAISSGGSTDTQYF. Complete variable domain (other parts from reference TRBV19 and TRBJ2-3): DGGITQSPKYLFRKEGQNVTLSCEQNLNHDAMYWYRQDPGQGLRLIYYSQIVNDFQKGDIAEGYSVSREKKESFPLTVTSAQKNPTAFYLCAISSGGSTDTQYFGPGTRLTVL.

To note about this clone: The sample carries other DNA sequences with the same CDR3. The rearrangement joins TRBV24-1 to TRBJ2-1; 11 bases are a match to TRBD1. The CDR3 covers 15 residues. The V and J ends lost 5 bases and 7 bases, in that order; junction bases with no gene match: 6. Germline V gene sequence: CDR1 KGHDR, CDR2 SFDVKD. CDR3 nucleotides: TGTGCCACCAGTGTGGGGACAGGGGGTAGTAATGAGCAGTTCTTC. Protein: CATSVGTGGSNEQFF.

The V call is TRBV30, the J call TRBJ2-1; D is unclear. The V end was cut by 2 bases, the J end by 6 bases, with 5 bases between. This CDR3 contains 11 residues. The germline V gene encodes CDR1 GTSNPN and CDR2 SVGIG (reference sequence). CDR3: CAWSLFNEQFF. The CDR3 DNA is TGTGCCTGGAGTCTTTTCAATGAGCAGTTCTTC.

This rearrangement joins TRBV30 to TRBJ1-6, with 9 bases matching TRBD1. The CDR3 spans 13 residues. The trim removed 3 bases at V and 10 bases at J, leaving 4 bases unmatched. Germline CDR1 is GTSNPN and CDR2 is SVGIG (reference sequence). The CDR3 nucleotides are TGTGCCTGGAGGGGACAGGGACAATCACCCCTCCACTTT. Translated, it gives CAWRGQGQSPLHF. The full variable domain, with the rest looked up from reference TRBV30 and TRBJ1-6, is SQTIHQWPATLVQPVGSPLSLECTVEGTSNPNLYWYRQAAGRGLQLLFYSVGIGQISSEVPQNLSASRPQDRQFILSSKKLLLSDSGFYLCAWRGQGQSPLHFGNGTRLTVT.

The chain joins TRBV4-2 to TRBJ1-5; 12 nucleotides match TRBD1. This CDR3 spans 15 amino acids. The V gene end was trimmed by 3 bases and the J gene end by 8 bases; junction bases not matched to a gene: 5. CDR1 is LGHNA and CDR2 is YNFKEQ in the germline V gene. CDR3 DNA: TGTGCCAGCAGCCAGGGGACAGGGGGCTTAAAGCCCCAGCATTTT. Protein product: CASSQGTGGLKPQHF.

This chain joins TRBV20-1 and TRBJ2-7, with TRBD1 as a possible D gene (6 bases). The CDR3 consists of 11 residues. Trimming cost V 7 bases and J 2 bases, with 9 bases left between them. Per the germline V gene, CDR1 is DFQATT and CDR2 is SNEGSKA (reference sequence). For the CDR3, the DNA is TGCAGTGTCGAGGGGGCCTACGAGCAGTACTTC. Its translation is CSVEGAYEQYF.